A selection of T cell receptor beta chains follows, all from one sample in a study of blood T cell repertoires in COVID-19. Using immunoSEQ multiplex PCR, the repertoire was profiled, and TCRdb retains in-frame clones only, with some absent. The profile shows under 250,000 clones, 80% to 95% of them singletons. Sequenced material: peripheral blood. The receptor set was obtained from a young man with COVID-19, enrolled during active disease. Both conserved end residues are part of each CDR3. A D gene is named only where the DNA matches it firmly. Some rows mark clone size as missing; the rest say once, few, many or name a class of expanded clone.

j_gene,v_gene,abundance,d_gene,CDR3nt,CDR3aa
TRBJ1-5,TRBV7-9,-,TRBD1,TGTGCCAGCAGCCCACAGACAGGGGTTGGGAGCAATCAGCCCCAGCATTTT,CASSPQTGVGSNQPQHF
TRBJ2-5,TRBV19,-,TRBD1,TGTGCCAGTACCAAACAGGGGGGAGAGACCCAGTACTTC,CASTKQGGETQYF
TRBJ2-7,TRBV5-6,once,TRBD2,TGTGCCAGCAGCTTTGGGATTAGCGGGGGCGACGAGCAGTACTTC,CASSFGISGGDEQYF
TRBJ2-5,TRBV7-9,-,TRBD1,TGTGCCAGCAGCTTATGGACAGGGGGTCAAGAGACCCAGTACTTC,CASSLWTGGQETQYF
TRBJ2-5,TRBV19,-,-,TGTGCCAGTAGTAAATTACAGGGTGGAGAGACCCAGTACTTC,CASSKLQGGETQYF
TRBJ1-2,TRBV7-6,-,-,TGTGCCAGCAGCTTAGCGCAGGGCCCCACTAACTATGGCTACACCTTC,CASSLAQGPTNYGYTF
TRBJ2-7,TRBV7-9,-,-,TGTGCCAGCAGCTACCGAGCCGGGTCCTCCTACGAGCAGTACTTC,CASSYRAGSSYEQYF
TRBJ2-1,TRBV19,-,TRBD1,TGTGCCAGTAGCATAGGGACAGGGGGCGTAACTGATGAGCAGTTCTTC,CASSIGTGGVTDEQFF
TRBJ1-1,TRBV3-1/TRBV3-2,-,-,TGTGCCAGCAGCCAACACAGGGAAACTGAAGCTTTCTTT,CASSQHRETEAFF
TRBJ1-3,TRBV19,-,-,TGTGCCAGTAGGCGACAGTTCTCTGGAAACACCATATATTTT,CASRRQFSGNTIYF
TRBJ1-6,TRBV5-4,many,TRBD1,TGTGCCAGCAGCTTGGCGGGACAGCTTAATTCTCCCCTCCACTTT,CASSLAGQLNSPLHF
TRBJ1-4,TRBV12-3/TRBV12-4,-,-,TGTGCCAGCAGTCCTACCGGGACTCGGTTGTTTTTT,CASSPTGTRLFF
TRBJ2-1,TRBV24-1,-,TRBD1,TGTGCCACCGGGAAAACAGGGGTCGATGAGCAGTTCTTC,CATGKTGVDEQFF
TRBJ1-5,TRBV11-3,-,-,TGTGCCAGCAGCATCCAGGGGAAGTGCCAGCCCCAGCATTTT,CASSIQGKCQPQHF
TRBJ1-6,TRBV11-2,once,TRBD1,TGTGCCAGCAGCTTTGCGCAGGGGGATTCACCCCTCCACTTT,CASSFAQGDSPLHF
TRBJ2-5,TRBV6-6,-,-,TGTGCCAGCAGTGAGGGCCTACAAGAGACCCAGTACTTC,CASSEGLQETQYF